This T cell receptor (beta chain) derives from a study of shared clonotypes between healthy human individuals. Background on the study: Researchers drew samples from two women and a few men aged 18 to 49.

The CDR3 contains 13 residues. Germline CDR1 LNHDA, CDR2 SQIVND (reference sequence). Between the trimmed V and J ends, which lost 5 bases and 4 bases, there was a span of 11 bases. Naive CD8 cells, CD45RO-negative and positively selected for CCR7, excluded terminally differentiated effector memory CD45RA+ cells. Generated by immunoSEQ multiplex PCR, the TCRdb table keeps only in-frame clones and is missing some. This sample has over 2 million clones; about 95% occur once, and the top ten carry around 1.1%. J is TRBJ1-1 and V is TRBV19; no clear D gene. Sequencing was performed on naive CD8+ T cells sorted from blood. The sequence came from a man aged 18 to 29 in good health. Here the CDR3 reads CASSPPGFTEAFF. CDR3 in DNA: TGTGCCAGTAGTCCCCCGGGGTTCACTGAAGCTTTCTTT. The variable domain in full, completed from reference TRBV19 and TRBJ1-1, reads DGGITQSPKYLFRKEGQNVTLSCEQNLNHDAMYWYRQDPGQGLRLIYYSQIVNDFQKGDIAEGYSVSREKKESFPLTVTSAQKNPTAFYLCASSPPGFTEAFFGQGTRLTVV.